Listed here are 30 T cell receptor beta chains from one sample, sequenced in a study of blood T cell repertoires in COVID-19. TCRdb keeps only in-frame clones here, not all; method: immunoSEQ multiplex PCR. In the table there are roughly 250,000 clones, 70% to 75% of which are singletons. Sample: peripheral blood. The receptors were gathered from a woman aged 80 or over with acute or convalescent COVID-19.

This rearrangement joins TRBV10-1 to TRBJ2-7; no firm D call. The germline CDR1 and CDR2 sequences are WNHNN and SYGVQD (reference sequence). V gave up 3 bases and J gave up 0 bases, with 18 bases separating them. This CDR3 region has 17 residues. CDR3 sequence: CASSEPASNLCSYEQYF. The CDR3 bases are TGCGCCAGCAGTGAACCCGCTAGTAACCTCTGCTCCTACGAGCAGTACTTC.

CDR3: CASSGWTGLNAGAFF. CDR3 DNA: TGCGCCAGCAGCGGCTGGACAGGATTAAACGCTGGGGCTTTCTTT. The V call is TRBV5-1, the J call TRBJ1-1; 7 bases match TRBD1. In germline, CDR1 is SGHRS, CDR2 YFSETQ. V shed 4 bases and J 11 bases; nucleotides not matched to a gene: 17. The length of the CDR3 is 15 residues.

This clone was detected only once. The chain employs TRBV7-2 and TRBJ1-3; weak D call: TRBD1 (5 bases). The CDR3 consists of 13 residues. Germline lookup yields CDR1 SGHTA and CDR2 FQGNSA. The germline V and J ends were trimmed by 7 bases and 4 bases, with 11 bases remaining between them. CDR3 amino acids: CASTRVIGNTIYF. CDR3 nucleotides: TGTGCCAGCACCAGGGTGATCGGAAACACCATATATTTT.

The chain links TRBV5-1 to TRBJ2-6; no definite D call. The CDR3 is 15 residues long. CDR1 SGHRS and CDR2 YFSETQ come from the germline V gene. Between the trimmed V and J ends, which lost 0 bases and 2 bases, there was a span of 6 bases. The CDR3 sequence: CASSLAVAGANVLTF. The CDR3 nucleotides are TGCGCCAGCAGCTTGGCCGTTGCTGGGGCCAACGTCCTGACTTTC.

The V gene is TRBV15, the J gene TRBJ1-4; D gene ambiguous. V lost 1 base, J lost 7 bases, and 13 bases lay in between. Germline CDR1 LNHNV, CDR2 YYDKDF (reference sequence). The CDR3 contains 15 residues. This CDR3 reads CATSRVYSYREKLFF. DNA of the CDR3: TGTGCCACCAGCAGAGTCTACTCCTATCGTGAAAAACTGTTTTTT.

The chain is built from TRBV12-3 or TRBV12-4 and TRBJ1-6; D is undetermined. This CDR3 comprises 13 residues. The ends were cut back, 7 bases at V and 0 bases at J, with 4 bases in the middle. The CDR3 DNA reads TGTGCCAGCAAGAGCTCCTATAATTCACCCCTCCACTTT. This gives the protein CASKSSYNSPLHF.

The genes are TRBV5-1 and TRBJ2-1, with TRBD1 identical over 8 bases. There are 16 residues in the CDR3. CDR1 and CDR2 from the germline V gene are SGHRS and YFSETQ. The V gene end was trimmed by 4 bases and the J gene end by 0 bases; junction bases not matched to a gene: 6. Here the CDR3 DNA reads TGCGCCAGCAGCCCACAGGGGGTAAACTCCTACAATGAGCAGTTCTTC. Translation gives CASSPQGVNSYNEQFF.

This CDR3 reads CASSWTGGAGYEQYF. Written as DNA, the CDR3 is TGTGCCAGCAGTTGGACAGGGGGCGCAGGCTACGAGCAGTACTTC. The chain carries TRBV6-5 and TRBJ2-7; 11 bases line up with TRBD1. Germline CDR1 and CDR2: MNHEY and SVGAGI. The junction had 5 bases not matched to a gene; V was cut back by 4 bases and J by 3 bases. The CDR3 runs to 15 residues.

The chain is built from TRBV6-6 and TRBJ2-7, with D hard to call. V was cut by 0 bases and J by 3 bases, with 12 bases left in between. CDR3 length equals 15 residues. Germline assignment: CDR1 MNHNY and CDR2 SVGAGI (reference sequence). This CDR3 reads CASSYSISSGYEQYF. In DNA form, the CDR3 reads TGTGCCAGCAGTTACTCGATTAGTTCGGGCTACGAGCAGTACTTC.

V usage is TRBV19 and J usage is TRBJ2-3; TRBD2 matches 14 bases. The CDR3 extends over 18 amino acids. Germline V lookup: CDR1 LNHDA, CDR2 SQIVND (reference sequence). V trimming: 5 bases; J trimming: 7 bases; junction bases outside the gene matches: 14. The CDR3 coding sequence is TGTGCCAGTAGTGGACTAGCGGGAGGTTACAAAGACATGAATACGCAGTATTTT. It codes for CASSGLAGGYKDMNTQYF. The full variable domain, in which reference TRBV19 and TRBJ2-3 provide the parts outside the CDR3, is DGGITQSPKYLFRKEGQNVTLSCEQNLNHDAMYWYRQDPGQGLRLIYYSQIVNDFQKGDIAEGYSVSREKKESFPLTVTSAQKNPTAFYLCASSGLAGGYKDMNTQYFGPGTRLTVL.

This chain joins TRBV19 and TRBJ2-1, with 7 nucleotides matching TRBD2. With V trimmed by 5 bases and J by 4 bases, 8 bases remained unmatched. The CDR3 covers 15 residues. Looked up from germline, CDR1 is LNHDA and CDR2 is SQIVND (reference sequence). The CDR3: CASSALAEKYNEQFF. The CDR3 nucleotides read TGTGCCAGTAGTGCTCTAGCGGAGAAATACAATGAGCAGTTCTTC.

This chain joins TRBV30 and TRBJ1-6; D is unclear. Between the trimmed V and J ends, which lost 2 bases and 9 bases, there was a span of 11 bases. CDR3 length: 13 residues. The germline V gene encodes CDR1 GTSNPN and CDR2 SVGIG (reference sequence). The CDR3 DNA sequence: TGTGCCTGGAGTCCGACGGGGATTTCACCCCTCCACTTT. Protein product: CAWSPTGISPLHF.

The rearrangement uses TRBV5-1 and TRBJ1-1, with D perhaps TRBD1 (6 bases). The V and J ends lost 1 base and 5 bases respectively, with 27 bases between them. The CDR3 extends over 19 amino acids. The germline V gene encodes CDR1 SGHRS and CDR2 YFSETQ. The CDR3 bases are TGCGCCAGCAGCTTGATGGGGGGGCGCATAGCTATGGGAAATACTGAAGCTTTCTTT. Its translation is CASSLMGGRIAMGNTEAFF.

The chain carries TRBV21-1 and TRBJ2-5; TRBD2 is the table's D call, not checked against the DNA. TRBV21-1 is flagged as a pseudogene. The CDR3 extends over 16 amino acids. The CDR3 region is CASSNATSGGSETQYF. CDR3 nucleotides: TGTGCCAGCAGCAACGCGACTAGCGGGGGGTCGGAGACCCAGTACTTC.

This chain uses TRBV29-1 with TRBJ2-6; no firm D call. CDR3 length: 12 residues. Per germline, CDR1 SQVTM and CDR2 ANQGSEA. With 6 bases removed from V and 1 base from J, the gap between germline ends came to 4 bases. CDR3 sequence reads: CSVGSGANVLTF. CDR3 sequence (DNA): TGCAGCGTCGGGTCTGGGGCCAACGTCCTGACTTTC.

This chain links TRBV10-3 with TRBJ2-1, with 10 bases lining up with TRBD2. Trimming removed 6 bases from V and 0 bases from J; junction bases left unmatched: 14. CDR3 length: 19 residues. Germline CDR1 ENHRY, CDR2 SYGVKD. The CDR3 DNA follows: TGTGCCATCAGGAGGAGCGGGAGGGCCCAGGGAGGCTCCTACAATGAGCAGTTCTTC. Translation: CAIRRSGRAQGGSYNEQFF.

The J gene is TRBJ2-3, the V gene TRBV3-1 (or the pseudogene TRBV3-2), with D possibly matching TRBD2 (5 bases). The CDR3 contains 15 residues. The V end was cut by 4 bases, the J end by 2 bases, with 13 bases between. Per the germline V gene, CDR1 is LGHDT and CDR2 is YNNKEL (reference sequence). Here the CDR3 reads CASSPGLVYTDTQYF. CDR3 nucleotide sequence: TGTGCCAGCAGCCCAGGACTGGTCTACACAGATACGCAGTATTTT.

The chain combines TRBV6-5 with TRBJ1-5; D may be TRBD1 (5 bases). Germline CDR1 is MNHEY and CDR2 is SVGAGI. The CDR3 sequence is 15 residues long. Trimming stripped 6 bases from V and 3 bases from J, with 15 bases between. As DNA, the CDR3 is TGTGCCAGCAGCCCCCACGGAGGGGTCAATCAGCCCCAGCATTTT. Amino acid sequence: CASSPHGGVNQPQHF.

This clone showed up just once. The chain is built from TRBV12-5 and TRBJ1-4; D perhaps matches TRBD1 (6 bases). V shed 6 bases and J shed 5 bases, with 16 bases lying between them. This CDR3 is built from 15 residues. The germline V gene has CDR1 LGHNT and CDR2 FRNRAP. This CDR3 is CASGVTGLSNEKLFF. CDR3 DNA sequence: TGTGCTAGTGGGGTCACAGGGCTTTCCAATGAAAAACTGTTTTTT.

The rearrangement joins TRBV19 to TRBJ2-1, with a tentative D call TRBD2 (6 bases). This CDR3 spans 16 amino acids. Deletions cut 4 bases from V and 0 bases from J, with 13 bases between. Germline V gene sequence: CDR1 LNHDA, CDR2 SQIVND (reference sequence). The chain's CDR3 is CASSRISGLSYNEQFF. DNA for the CDR3: TGTGCCAGTAGTAGGATTAGCGGCCTCTCCTACAATGAGCAGTTCTTC. Filled out from reference TRBV19 and TRBJ2-1, the complete variable domain reads DGGITQSPKYLFRKEGQNVTLSCEQNLNHDAMYWYRQDPGQGLRLIYYSQIVNDFQKGDIAEGYSVSREKKESFPLTVTSAQKNPTAFYLCASSRISGLSYNEQFFGPGTRLTVL.

V gene TRBV9 combines with J gene TRBJ1-3, with a possible D match to TRBD1 (5 bases). V was cut by 2 bases and J by 0 bases, with 9 bases left in between. The CDR3 has 15 residues. Germline-derived CDR1 and CDR2 are SGDLS and YYNGEE. CDR3 loop: CASSVGRASGNTIYF. The CDR3 nucleotides read TGTGCCAGCAGCGTCGGCAGGGCCTCTGGAAACACCATATATTTT.

The chain uses TRBV12-5 and TRBJ2-5; perhaps TRBD2 as D (5 bases). The V end was cut by 7 bases, the J end by 1 base, with 16 bases between. CDR1 and CDR2 from the germline V gene are LGHNT and FRNRAP. The CDR3 has 15 residues. The DNA for the CDR3 is TGTGCTAGTGCCACCCCGGGCGGGCCCCAAGAGACCCAGTACTTC. Protein: CASATPGGPQETQYF. The variable domain in full, with the rest retrieved from reference TRBV12-5 and TRBJ2-5, is DARVTQTPRHKVTEMGQEVTMRCQPILGHNTVFWYRQTMMQGLELLAYFRNRAPLDDSGMPKDRFSAEMPDATLATLKIQPSEPRDSAVYFCASATPGGPQETQYFGPGTRLLVL.

This clone was observed a handful of times. This sequence joins TRBV3-1 (or the pseudogene TRBV3-2) and TRBJ1-2; D is undetermined. This CDR3 region has 14 residues. Germline CDR1 reads LGHDT; CDR2 reads YNNKEL (reference sequence). V was pared by 1 base and J by 4 bases, with 10 bases between. CDR3 sequence (DNA): TGTGCCAGCAGCCAAGGAGGGTCTTCCTATGGCTACACCTTC. This encodes CASSQGGSSYGYTF.

In its sample, this clone was seen a few times. The chain couples TRBV7-9 to TRBJ1-1; D is possibly TRBD1 (5 bases). The CDR3 sequence is 14 residues long. CDR1 is SEHNR and CDR2 is FQNEAQ in the germline V gene (reference sequence). Between the trimmed V and J ends, which lost 3 bases and 4 bases, there was a span of 12 bases. CDR3 sequence: CASSFVDRLTEAFF. The CDR3 DNA reads TGTGCCAGCAGCTTCGTCGACAGACTCACTGAAGCTTTCTTT.

The chain couples TRBV20-1 to TRBJ1-2; D unclear. This CDR3 is built from 13 residues. Per germline, CDR1 DFQATT and CDR2 SNEGSKA (reference sequence). The V gene lost 3 bases and the J gene lost 4 bases, with 12 bases spanning the gap. This CDR3 reads CSASGRSSYGYTF. In DNA form, the CDR3 reads TGCAGTGCTAGTGGCAGGTCTTCCTATGGCTACACCTTC.

This clone was observed a single time. The V and J genes are TRBV18 and TRBJ2-7; the match to TRBD1 covers 9 bases. V lost 4 bases and J lost 0; bases outside the gene matches: 7. The germline gives CDR1 KGHSH, CDR2 LQKENI. This CDR3 has 16 amino acids. This CDR3 reads CASSQMGTGSSYEQYF. The CDR3, as DNA: TGTGCCAGCTCACAGATGGGGACAGGGAGCTCCTACGAGCAGTACTTC.

The rearrangement joins TRBV11-3 to TRBJ2-1; 8 bases fit TRBD1. The CDR3 length is 14 residues. CDR1 and CDR2 (germline): SGHNT, YENEEA. Unmatched junction bases numbered 1, after V lost 5 bases and J lost 1 base. The CDR3 sequence is CASSRTGSYNEQFF. As DNA, the CDR3 is TGTGCCAGCAGCCGGACAGGGTCCTACAATGAGCAGTTCTTC.

J is TRBJ2-7 and V is TRBV30; 8 bases are shared with TRBD1. Trimming at V came to 3 bases and at J to 6 bases, leaving 10 bases not matched to a gene. The CDR3 totals 14 residues. Germline values: CDR1 GTSNPN, CDR2 SVGIG (reference sequence). In nucleotides, the CDR3 is TGTGCCTGGAGCGGGCGGGACAGGATGGGCGAGCAGTACTTC. Translated, it gives CAWSGRDRMGEQYF. Looking up the rest from reference TRBV30 and TRBJ2-7 gives the full variable domain: SQTIHQWPATLVQPVGSPLSLECTVEGTSNPNLYWYRQAAGRGLQLLFYSVGIGQISSEVPQNLSASRPQDRQFILSSKKLLLSDSGFYLCAWSGRDRMGEQYFGPGTRLTVT.

The gene calls are TRBV6-5 and TRBJ2-5; 7 nucleotides line up with TRBD1. Losses at the gene ends were 2 bases for V and 6 bases for J; bases not matched to a gene: 9. This CDR3 is 15 amino acids long. The germline CDR1 and CDR2 sequences are MNHEY and SVGAGI. The chain's CDR3 is CASSYSVAGGQTQYF. CDR3 DNA sequence: TGTGCCAGCAGTTACAGTGTGGCAGGGGGACAGACCCAGTACTTC.

This chain joins TRBV7-6 and TRBJ2-4; TRBD2 matches at 11 bases. Trimming cost V 5 bases and J 8 bases; bases outside gene matches: 5. Germline lookup yields CDR1 SGHVS and CDR2 FNYEAQ. The CDR3 extends over 14 amino acids. Written as DNA, the CDR3 is TGTGCCAGCAGCCCGACTAGCGGGGTGGACATTCAGTACTTC. It codes for CASSPTSGVDIQYF. Full variable domain (missing parts from reference TRBV7-6 and TRBJ2-4): GAGVSQSPRYKVTKRGQDVALRCDPISGHVSLYWYRQALGQGPEFLTYFNYEAQQDKSGLPNDRFSAERPEGSISTLTIQRTEQRDSAMYRCASSPTSGVDIQYFGAGTRLSVL.